The rows below give T cell receptor beta chains drawn from one sample of a study of cytomegalovirus exposure and HLA in healthy donors. Only in-frame clones appear in the TCRdb table, and some are missing; sequencing was by immunoSEQ multiplex PCR. The sample includes 200,000 or so clones, roughly 80% of them seen just once. Sequencing input: PBMCs. The source is a girl aged 2 to 10 in good health and CMV-seronegative. The CDR3 runs from the conserved cysteine through the conserved F or W. D genes are given only for firm matches. Not all rows give a size; the values are once, few, many and, for expanded clones, a class.

J gene: TRBJ2-1; clone size: few; D gene: -; V gene: TRBV11-2; CDR3 protein: CASSLDRNNEQFF; CDR3 DNA: TGTGCCAGCAGCTTAGACCGTAACAATGAGCAGTTCTTC
J gene: TRBJ2-2; clone size: -; D gene: -; V gene: TRBV25-1; CDR3 protein: CASSESLTGELFF; CDR3 DNA: TGTGCCAGCAGTGAATCACTAACCGGGGAGCTGTTTTTT
J gene: TRBJ1-2; clone size: once; D gene: TRBD1; V gene: TRBV30; CDR3 protein: CVWSLTGRAGYTF; CDR3 DNA: TGTGTCTGGAGTTTGACAGGGCGTGCTGGCTACACCTTC
J gene: TRBJ2-7; clone size: -; D gene: -; V gene: TRBV7-2; CDR3 protein: CASSLQRAYEQYF; CDR3 DNA: TGTGCCAGCAGCCTACAGCGGGCCTACGAGCAGTACTTC
J gene: TRBJ1-4; clone size: -; D gene: -; V gene: TRBV19; CDR3 protein: CASRTLDGRTEKLFF; CDR3 DNA: TGTGCCAGTAGGACCTTGGACGGGAGGACAGAAAAACTGTTTTTT
J gene: TRBJ2-5; clone size: -; D gene: TRBD2; V gene: TRBV5-6; CDR3 protein: CASSFQWAGADETQYF; CDR3 DNA: TGTGCCAGCAGCTTCCAGTGGGCGGGAGCTGACGAGACCCAGTACTTC
J gene: TRBJ1-2; clone size: -; D gene: -; V gene: TRBV7-8; CDR3 protein: CASSFNRLDGYTF; CDR3 DNA: TGTGCCAGCAGCTTTAACAGGCTGGATGGCTACACCTTC
J gene: TRBJ2-7; clone size: -; D gene: -; V gene: TRBV29-1; CDR3 protein: CSVPRVLRSYEQYF; CDR3 DNA: TGCAGCGTTCCGAGGGTTTTAAGGTCCTACGAGCAGTACTTC
J gene: TRBJ2-2; clone size: -; D gene: TRBD2; V gene: TRBV5-8; CDR3 protein: CASSLRGGRADTGELFF; CDR3 DNA: TGTGCCAGCAGCTTAAGGGGCGGGAGGGCCGACACCGGGGAGCTGTTTTTT
J gene: TRBJ1-1; clone size: -; D gene: -; V gene: TRBV4-1; CDR3 protein: CASSQIKGMNTEAFF; CDR3 DNA: TGCGCCAGCAGCCAAATAAAGGGGATGAACACTGAAGCTTTCTTT
J gene: TRBJ2-1; clone size: -; D gene: -; V gene: TRBV6-5; CDR3 protein: CASSYSLESYNEQFF; CDR3 DNA: TGTGCCAGCAGTTACTCCCTAGAGTCCTACAATGAGCAGTTCTTC
J gene: TRBJ2-7; clone size: once; D gene: -; V gene: TRBV2; CDR3 protein: CASNAGYEQYF; CDR3 DNA: TGTGCCAGCAACGCAGGTTACGAGCAGTACTTC
J gene: TRBJ2-1; clone size: -; D gene: -; V gene: TRBV5-1; CDR3 protein: CASSLDVVGGNEQFF; CDR3 DNA: TGCGCCAGCAGCTTGGATGTAGTAGGAGGCAATGAGCAGTTCTTC
J gene: TRBJ1-5; clone size: once; D gene: TRBD1; V gene: TRBV10-2; CDR3 protein: CASAQTGGSQPQHF; CDR3 DNA: TGCGCCAGCGCACAGACAGGGGGCTCTCAGCCCCAGCATTTT
J gene: TRBJ2-4; clone size: -; D gene: TRBD1; V gene: TRBV7-2; CDR3 protein: CASSDRGDIQYF; CDR3 DNA: TGTGCCAGCAGCGACAGGGGGGACATTCAGTACTTC
J gene: TRBJ1-2; clone size: -; D gene: TRBD1; V gene: TRBV4-2; CDR3 protein: CASSQDRGQGNYGYTF; CDR3 DNA: TGTGCCAGCAGCCAAGATCGTGGACAGGGAAACTATGGCTACACCTTC
J gene: TRBJ1-2; clone size: -; D gene: -; V gene: TRBV18; CDR3 protein: CASSVANYGYTF; CDR3 DNA: TGTGCCAGCTCTGTAGCGAACTATGGCTACACCTTC
J gene: TRBJ2-1; clone size: once; D gene: TRBD2; V gene: TRBV4-1; CDR3 protein: CASSQGGTSGSSYNEQFF; CDR3 DNA: TGCGCCAGCAGCCAAGGCGGGACTAGCGGGAGTTCCTACAATGAGCAGTTCTTC
J gene: TRBJ1-1; clone size: few; D gene: TRBD1; V gene: TRBV19; CDR3 protein: CASSIDPSGQGGELATEAFF; CDR3 DNA: TGTGCCAGTAGTATAGATCCATCCGGACAGGGCGGAGAGCTGGCCACTGAAGCTTTCTTT
J gene: TRBJ1-2; clone size: -; D gene: -; V gene: TRBV29-1; CDR3 protein: CSVVGRAGGYTF; CDR3 DNA: TGCAGCGTTGTCGGCAGGGCGGGGGGCTACACCTTC
J gene: TRBJ1-1; clone size: -; D gene: TRBD1; V gene: TRBV15; CDR3 protein: CATSSRTGHSVF; CDR3 DNA: TGTGCCACCAGCAGCAGGACAGGCCACAGCGTTTTT
J gene: TRBJ2-7; clone size: -; D gene: TRBD1; V gene: TRBV19; CDR3 protein: CASSIGQGYEQYF; CDR3 DNA: TGTGCCAGTAGTATTGGACAGGGCTACGAGCAGTACTTC
J gene: TRBJ2-7; clone size: -; D gene: -; V gene: TRBV6-1; CDR3 protein: CASRTGSYEQYF; CDR3 DNA: TGTGCCAGCAGAACAGGGTCCTACGAGCAGTACTTC
J gene: TRBJ1-1; clone size: -; D gene: TRBD1; V gene: TRBV29-1; CDR3 protein: CSVGTGGAKAEAFF; CDR3 DNA: TGCAGCGTCGGTACAGGGGGAGCGAAAGCTGAAGCTTTCTTT
J gene: TRBJ2-1; clone size: -; D gene: -; V gene: TRBV27; CDR3 protein: CASSLRTQLYNEQFF; CDR3 DNA: TGTGCCAGCAGTTTAAGGACACAACTCTACAATGAGCAGTTCTTC
J gene: TRBJ2-1; clone size: -; D gene: TRBD2; V gene: TRBV19; CDR3 protein: CASSRAGASYNEQFF; CDR3 DNA: TGTGCCAGTAGTCGGGCGGGAGCGTCCTACAATGAGCAGTTCTTC
J gene: TRBJ2-5; clone size: -; D gene: -; V gene: TRBV5-5; CDR3 protein: CASSWGGALKRTQYF; CDR3 DNA: TGTGCCAGCAGCTGGGGGGGGGCCCTGAAGAGAACCCAGTACTTC
J gene: TRBJ2-7; clone size: few; D gene: -; V gene: TRBV2; CDR3 protein: CASSDGRYYEQYF; CDR3 DNA: TGTGCCAGCAGTGACGGTCGATACTACGAGCAGTACTTC
J gene: TRBJ2-7; clone size: few; D gene: TRBD1; V gene: TRBV13; CDR3 protein: CASSLVGTGAYEQYF; CDR3 DNA: TGTGCCAGCAGCTTAGTAGGGACAGGGGCCTACGAGCAGTACTTC